This entry describes one TCR beta chain. As yet, its antigen is unknown. This record belongs to a study of cytomegalovirus exposure and HLA in healthy donors. The study's findings and limits: For TCR beta chains, V- and J-gene trimming was later linked to a missense DCLRE1C variant. Later analysis placed DRB1 highest and HLA-C lowest in TCR association rates, which differed by HLA locus. Per published reports, the classifier diagnosed cytomegalovirus status with high specificity and sensitivity.

PCR involved 60 Vbeta and 13 Jbeta primers. TCRdb keeps only in-frame clones here, not all; method: immunoSEQ multiplex PCR. The sample table includes 45,000 to 70,000 clones. The CDR3 has 16 amino acids. The germline V gene encodes CDR1 LNHDA and CDR2 SQIVND (reference sequence). Trimming at V came to 5 bases and at J to 0 bases, leaving 6 bases not matched to a gene. This TCR was sampled from a woman aged 45 to 65 in good health and CMV-seropositive. The sample taken for sequencing was PBMCs. J is TRBJ1-3 and V is TRBV19; 8 positions agree with TRBD1. The CDR3: CASSVGQASSGNTIYF. The DNA of the CDR3 is TGTGCCAGTAGTGTGGGACAGGCCAGCTCTGGAAACACCATATATTTT.